These 10 T cell receptor beta chains were sequenced from one sample in a study of T cell responses to AZD1222 COVID-19 vaccine. Using immunoSEQ multiplex PCR, the repertoire was profiled, and TCRdb retains in-frame clones only, with some absent. Counted here are roughly 140,000 clones, 90% to 95% occurring once; the ten biggest clones make up about 2.1%. Sequencing used peripheral blood, obtained on day 0 of AZD1222 vaccination. The receptor source for this set is an adult in good health.

The chain recombines TRBV18 with TRBJ1-2; TRBD1 agrees at 7 bases. CDR3 length equals 14 residues. The V and J ends lost 4 bases and 1 base, in that order; junction bases with no gene match: 3. Germline lookup yields CDR1 KGHSH and CDR2 LQKENI. The chain's CDR3 is CASSLDRDNYGYTF. As DNA, the CDR3 is TGTGCCAGCTCACTTGACAGGGATAACTATGGCTACACCTTC.

The chain recombines TRBV3-1 (or the pseudogene TRBV3-2) with TRBJ1-5, with TRBD1 as a possible D gene (5 bases). Trimming left V 3 bases short and J 6 bases short, with 15 bases between. The CDR3 runs 15 residues. The germline gives CDR1 LGHDT, CDR2 YNNKEL (reference sequence). CDR3 residues: CASSQGDGGIQPQHF. As DNA, the CDR3 is TGTGCCAGCAGCCAGGGGGACGGGGGAATTCAGCCCCAGCATTTT.

This clone was counted once. CDR3 DNA sequence: TGTGCCAGCAGCCCTCCGGGGGGCGGTTACGAGCAGTACTTC. Translated, it gives CASSPPGGGYEQYF. The chain has TRBV27 and TRBJ2-7; D perhaps matches TRBD2 (7 bases). From germline, CDR1 is MNHEY and CDR2 SMNVEV (reference sequence). Trimming took off 6 bases at V and 4 bases at J, with 16 bases between the two ends. The CDR3 spans 14 residues.

The V and J genes are TRBV6-5 and TRBJ1-2, with unresolved D. V lost 0 bases and J 6 bases, leaving 8 bases between the germline ends. Per germline, CDR1 MNHEY and CDR2 SVGAGI. The CDR3 is 13 residues long. CDR3 amino acids: CASSYSSRDGYTF. The CDR3 DNA is TGTGCCAGCAGTTACTCGAGTAGGGATGGCTACACCTTC.

The rearrangement uses TRBV6-5 and TRBJ2-7; tentatively, D is TRBD2 (6 bases). CDR1 is MNHEY and CDR2 is SVGAGI in the germline V gene. This CDR3 region has 13 residues. Trimming took 8 bases from V and 0 from J, leaving 11 bases between them. In nucleotides, the CDR3 is TGTGCCAGCTCGGAGGGGAGCTCCTACGAGCAGTACTTC. Its translation is CASSEGSSYEQYF.

The rearrangement uses TRBV9 and TRBJ2-1; D ambiguous. Looked up from germline, CDR1 is SGDLS and CDR2 is YYNGEE. V lost 0 bases and J 0 bases, leaving 10 bases between the germline ends. CDR3 size: 16 residues. CDR3 DNA: TGTGCCAGCAGCGTAGAAGGAGTGAGCTCCTACAATGAGCAGTTCTTC. This gives the protein CASSVEGVSSYNEQFF.

The V and J genes are TRBV12-3 or TRBV12-4 and TRBJ1-2; D is uncertain. V was pared by 3 bases and J by 8 bases, with 10 bases between. CDR3 length equals 12 residues. The DNA for the CDR3 is TGTGCCAGCAGTTTTGGGGTGGTGGGCTACACCTTC. This codes for CASSFGVVGYTF.

Note on this clone: This sequence may be a read error, since a much larger clone differs from it by one base. The V call is TRBV11-2, the J call TRBJ1-1; D gene uncertain. Trimming removed 5 bases at V and 0 bases at J, with 7 bases between. There are 13 residues in the CDR3. Per germline, CDR1 SGHAT and CDR2 FQNNGV. The CDR3 spells CASSQHLNTEAFF. CDR3 coding DNA: TGTGCCAGCAGCCAACACCTGAACACTGAAGCTTTCTTT. Combining the CDR3 with reference TRBV11-2 and TRBJ1-1 gives the whole variable domain EAGVAQSPRYKIIEKRQSVAFWCNPISGHATLYWYQQILGQGPKLLIQFQNNGVVDDSQLPKDRFSAERLKGVDSTLKIQPAKLEDSAVYLCASSQHLNTEAFFGQGTRLTVV.

The chain employs TRBV7-7 and TRBJ2-5; the match to TRBD2 covers 7 bases. Germline-derived CDR1 and CDR2 are SSHAT and FNYEAQ (reference sequence). The CDR3 spans 14 residues. The ends lost 5 bases at V and 2 bases at J; junction bases unmatched: 5. The CDR3 protein is CASSPSGLQETQYF. The DNA of the CDR3 is TGTGCCAGCAGCCCTAGCGGCTTACAAGAGACCCAGTACTTC.

This clone has a single count. This rearrangement joins TRBV5-6 to TRBJ2-2, with 7 nucleotides matching TRBD1. The V and J ends lost 0 bases and 3 bases, in that order; junction bases with no gene match: 2. Germline lookup yields CDR1 SGHDT and CDR2 YYEEEE. The CDR3 totals 15 residues. The CDR3 sequence: CASSLVQGDTGELFF. CDR3 coding DNA: TGTGCCAGCAGCTTGGTTCAGGGGGACACCGGGGAGCTGTTTTTT.